The source of this TCR beta chain is a study of immune evolution from preneoplasia to lung adenocarcinoma. Findings and limits, study-wide: Later-stage lesions seemingly showed higher T cell density and diversity than normal lung.

Germline V gene data show CDR1 as SGHAT and CDR2 as FQDESV (reference sequence). The CDR3 length is 12 residues. After removal of 5 bases from V and 11 bases from J, the junction contained 7 bases not matched to a gene. Profiling relied on immunoSEQ multiplex PCR, and the TCRdb table lists in-frame clones only, not all of them. Of around 2,000 clones in the sample, less than 90% are singletons; the top ten hold 20%. Comment on this clone: Its antigen is undetermined.

The sample taken for sequencing was FFPE adjacent normal lung tissue. The rearrangement uses TRBV11-1 and TRBJ1-1, with 8 bases identical to TRBD1. This TCR was sampled from a person aged 60 to 80 with lung adenocarcinoma. The CDR3 bases are TGTGCCAGCAGCCCCGGACAGGGCTCCGCTTTCTTT. Protein product: CASSPGQGSAFF.